This T cell receptor (beta chain) appears in the sequencing data of a study of CD8+ T cells in alopecia areata. CDR1 and CDR2 (germline): MGHDK, SYGVNS. The CDR3 consists of 13 residues. Trimming removed 2 bases from V and 1 base from J, with 5 bases in between. It was cDNA, reverse transcribed from extracted RNA, that served as the sequencing template. Libraries were prepared by immunoSEQ multiplex PCR; TCRdb keeps only in-frame clonotypes and omits some of them. The table includes around 200,000 clones, under 60% detected once. Described treatment: oral pan-JAK inhibitor, 5-10 mg twice daily. The sorting of PBMCs gave CD4+ and CD8+ T cells.

V and J are TRBV25-1 and TRBJ1-1; a possible D gene is TRBD1 (5 bases). The material sequenced was CD8+ T cells sorted from blood, taken at week 24, from a patient treated with tofacitinib. The receptor comes from a human donor with alopecia areata. The CDR3 loop reads CASSEGGNTEAFF. In DNA, the CDR3 is TGTGCCAGCAGTGAAGGGGGGAACACTGAAGCTTTCTTT.